This T cell receptor (beta chain) was identified in a study of shared clonotypes between healthy human individuals. Overall study: Two women and three men aged 18 to 49 served as donors. Findings and caveats of the study: Naive CD4 clonotypes overlapped across several donors at roughly 5.1%.

As regards this clone: Its antigen is currently unknown.

The data were produced by immunoSEQ multiplex PCR, yet TCRdb's version contains in-frame clones alone and is incomplete. The sample carries over a million clones, roughly 96% recorded once. Adult donors, all healthy and HIV-negative, had no recent acute infections or vaccinations. The V end was cut by 0 bases, the J end by 3 bases, with 16 bases between. This CDR3 region has 16 residues. Per the germline V gene, CDR1 is SGHNT and CDR2 is YYREEE (reference sequence). This sequence was found in a man aged 30 to 45 in good health. Source material: naive CD4+ T cells sorted from blood. As to subset: CD45RA+ positively selected. The rearrangement links TRBV5-4 to TRBJ2-7; tentatively, D is TRBD2 (6 bases). The CDR3 loop reads CASSLGGYSGVYEQYF. In DNA, the CDR3 is TGTGCCAGCAGCTTGGGAGGTTATAGCGGAGTCTACGAGCAGTACTTC.